The entry below describes one T cell receptor beta chain. Its matching antigen is unknown. The sample is drawn from a study of CD8+CD57+ T cells in acquired aplastic anemia. At the level of the study: Yields of DNA that came from sorted CD4+ and CD8+ cells averaged about 2.9 ug. Study-wide points: Controls and patients did not differ significantly in CD8+ Simpson's diversity.

Template material for TCR beta VDJ and CDR3 profiling consisted of genomic DNA. TCRdb itself ran the reads through MiXCR, one entry per CDR3 protein. The sample shows around 210,000 distinct CDR3 sequences, 65% of them seen only once. The V gene's germline CDR1 is MNHNY and CDR2 SVGAGI (reference sequence). CDR3 size: 11 residues. With 7 bases removed from V and 5 bases from J, the gap between germline ends came to 9 bases. Patients included in sequencing had previously demonstrated CD8+CD57+ cell expansion by flow cytometry. Patients uniformly had severe acquired aplastic anemia. At the time of blood sampling, patients had not yet received any therapy.

The TCR was taken from a human donor with aplastic anemia. Input material: sorted CD4+, CD8+, or CD8+CD57+ T cells (not recorded which) from PBMCs. This sequence joins TRBV6-6 and TRBJ2-7, with a tentative D call TRBD1 (6 bases). DNA of the CDR3: TGTGCCAGCAATCAGGGGAACGAGCAGTACTTC. It encodes CASNQGNEQYF.